This TCR beta chain derives from a study of shared clonotypes between healthy human individuals (dated by TCRdb to the early 2020s). In the study overall: A few men and two women, aged 18 to 49 years, made up the cohort. Per donor, three plates each were used for CD4 naive and CD4 memory, two for CD8 naive, and one for CD8 memory. Blood TCR repertoires of five healthy adults were deeply sequenced to estimate repertoire size and the extent of clonotype sharing between individuals. To increase sequencing depth and limit assay-specific biases, different laboratories used diverse techniques to prepare libraries and sequence TCR repertoires. Per donor, leukapheresis produced somewhere between about 0.8 and 9.5 billion PBMCs. Study-wide findings and limitations: Because the study included a small number of donors, the genetic and exposure-history diversity represented was limited. Incomplete sequencing was indicated by rarefaction of sorted-subset datasets, despite the large sequencing depth. Naive subsets generally had larger estimated clonotype richness than memory subsets did. When a handful of donors were compared, the shared fraction of clonotypes was roughly 5% for naive CD4, approximately 3.5% for naive CD8, more than 2% for memory CD4, and roughly 0.43% for memory CD8. Clonotypes shared by all four sorted-subset donors showed higher generation probabilities than non-shared clonotypes. Sampling was limited to blood, and TCR repertoires in tissue likely differ from TCR repertoires in blood. Based on pairwise subsampling, the degree of clonotype sharing among donors was expected to be affected by sequencing depth.

The germline ends are 15 bases apart after V is trimmed by 2 bases and J by 7 bases. The CDR3, cysteine through phenylalanine, is 15 amino acids long. Only the CDR3 DNA is retained, 45 bases long and in frame from the first base. Taken from the germline V gene, the CDR1 and CDR2 loops are SGHTA and FQGTGA. TCR CDR3 regions were amplified from genomic DNA by multiplex PCR using the deep immunoSEQ assay. Extracted genomic DNA from each cell subset was distributed evenly across all wells of several immunoSEQ 96-well plates, and each plate was treated as a replicate. For sorted subsets, each replicate PCR was loaded with 200 ng genomic DNA, equivalent to 25,000 to 35,000 T cell genomes. The purified libraries were quantified using a Qubit 3.0 fluorometer, sized with a Bioanalyzer 2100, and then quantified again using the KAPA Library Quantification kit. Each immunoSEQ 96-well plate was sequenced on its own single-read 150-cycle Illumina NextSeq 550 flow cell. The authors processed their data as follows. Because only junctional sequences without quality scores were contained in the immunoSEQ output, filtering matching that applied to full-length reads could not be performed. To assign V/J genes and CDR3, sequences were annotated against IMGT germline references using PyIR, a Python wrapper for IgBLAST v1.9. Any read was removed if the V/J assignment was weak (E-value above 1e-6), the CDR3 was missing, or the read contained stop codons, out-of-frame junctions, or ambiguous translated residues. V3J clonotypes were defined as sequences sharing an identical inferred V gene, J gene, and CDR3 amino acid sequence. The percentage overlap between two repertoires was calculated by dividing the number of shared unique clonotypes by the size of the smaller repertoire. RTK rarefaction, the Chao1 estimator, and Recon v2.1 estimates of unobserved clonotypes were used to assess repertoire richness. OLGA was used to compute generation probabilities for all TCRbeta clonotypes that the gDNA method yielded from a few donors. The table was pulled from immuneACCESS by TCRdb, which kept in-frame rearrangements only. Such tables lose some clones; where checked, under half of the loss comes from unresolved V genes, and the rest has no known cause. The V and J calls and clone size were taken over from that table, and D and trimming were inferred from the DNA. The sample contains over 2 million clones, roughly 92% of them found a single time. Jointly, the top ten make up approximately 0.41% of the sample.

Note on this clone: Its recognized antigen is unknown. No qualities accompany the bases; no much larger clone lies one base away.

Donors were healthy HIV-negative adults with no recently reported acute infections or vaccinations. All donors were Caucasian adults living in Nashville, Tennessee, USA. CD4+ T cells were enriched by magnetic negative selection; naive cells were then positively selected on CD45RA, and the negative fraction formed the memory subset. Blood was obtained by leukapheresis, after which PBMCs were separated by Ficoll-Histopaque density gradient centrifugation and cryopreserved in liquid nitrogen vapor phase. Analytical flow cytometry was used to check the purity and quantity of each magnetically sorted T cell population. Genomic DNA was isolated from each sorted fraction and quantified by UV absorbance on a Nanodrop 2000c.

The rearranged segments are TRBV7-3 and TRBJ2-1, with TRBD2 tentatively as D gene (6 bases match). This TCR derives from a man younger than 30 in good health. Some clones in this sample may be carry-over from other donors' samples. Input material: naive CD4+ T cells from PBMCs. According to the study, the label for this sample's cell subset or site signals: CD45RA+ positively selected. The DNA sequence follows: TGTGCCAGCAGCTTAGTAGCGGCCAGGGAAAATGAGCAGTTCTTC. Its protein is CASSLVAARENEQFF.